A single sample is the source of the 16 T cell receptor beta chains below, sequenced in a study of beta chain features in type 1 diabetes. Study-level findings and limits: All four CD4+ subsets from Type 1 diabetes patients carried moderately but significantly shorter TCRB CDR3s.

Expressed TCRB transcripts were sequenced after all isolated RNA was converted to cDNA. Repertoires were generated with immunoSEQ multiplex PCR, while TCRdb's copy carries only in-frame clones and drops some. The repertoire has over 600,000 clones, around 12% of them found once; the top ten carry around 0.12%. For these TCRs, the target antigens are not known. The material sequenced was naive CD4+ T cells from blood. These receptors were collected from a man aged 25 to 45 with type 1 diabetes.

V is TRBV30 and J is TRBJ1-4; 9 nucleotides agree with TRBD1. The ends lost 2 bases at V and 8 bases at J; junction bases unmatched: 12. The CDR3 contains 16 residues. Germline CDR1 GTSNPN, CDR2 SVGIG (reference sequence). The CDR3 DNA sequence: TGTGCCTGGAGTCCCGGGACAGGGATCAGAGGAGAAAAACTGTTTTTT. Translated, it gives CAWSPGTGIRGEKLFF.

DNA for the CDR3: TGTGCCAGCAGCTTGGCCGGGACAACGCGAGCTTTCTTT. It encodes CASSLAGTTRAFF. The chain links TRBV7-6 to TRBJ1-1; perhaps TRBD1 as D (6 bases). The CDR3 is 13 amino acids. Germline lookup yields CDR1 SGHVS and CDR2 FNYEAQ. V was clipped by 3 bases and J by 10 bases, with 15 bases between them.

This clone was recorded a few times. The V and J genes are TRBV29-1 and TRBJ2-7, with D perhaps given as TRBD1 or TRBD2 (5 bases each). CDR1 and CDR2 from the germline V gene are SQVTM and ANQGSEA. The V end was cut by 8 bases, the J end by 5 bases, with 28 bases between. The CDR3 has 16 amino acids. In DNA, the CDR3 is TGCAGCAGAGAGTCCGGGACCTTGGGCGAAGGAGACGAGCAGTACTTC. Translation: CSRESGTLGEGDEQYF.

CDR3 in DNA: TGTGCCAGCAGCTTAGTTGGGTATTCACCCCTCCACTTT. Translation: CASSLVGYSPLHF. This sequence joins TRBV7-9 and TRBJ1-6; D is unresolved. V was trimmed by 1 base and J by 8 bases, leaving 6 bases between them. The germline V gene encodes CDR1 SEHNR and CDR2 FQNEAQ (reference sequence). CDR3 length: 13 residues.

This clone was counted between two and nine times. The chain has TRBV4-3 and TRBJ2-3; the match to TRBD1 covers 8 bases. The CDR3 has 15 amino acids. Germline values: CDR1 LGHNA, CDR2 YSLEER. V gave up 4 bases and J gave up 0 bases; unmatched junction bases: 3. The CDR3: CASSRGQGSTDTQYF. The CDR3 DNA is TGCGCCAGCAGCCGAGGACAGGGAAGCACAGATACGCAGTATTTT.

This clone was recorded only once. The chain employs TRBV25-1 and TRBJ2-7; 10 bases line up with TRBD1. In germline, CDR1 is MGHDK, CDR2 SYGVNS. J gave up 3 bases and V 6 bases, and 5 bases lay outside the gene matches. There are 14 residues in the CDR3. CDR3 loop: CASRSGTGDYEQYF. In nucleotides, the CDR3 is TGTGCCAGCAGATCCGGGACAGGGGACTACGAGCAGTACTTC.

This clone appeared a few times. The V call is TRBV10-3, the J call TRBJ1-1; D not resolved. The V gene's germline CDR1 is ENHRY and CDR2 SYGVKD. The CDR3 has 15 residues. V gave up 0 bases and J gave up 0 bases, with 8 bases separating them. DNA of the CDR3: TGTGCCATCAGTGAGTCGTCGCAGATGAACACTGAAGCTTTCTTT. Its protein product is CAISESSQMNTEAFF.

The chain has TRBV28 and TRBJ2-7; D unresolved. The ends were cut back, 7 bases at V and 0 bases at J, with 13 bases in the middle. The CDR3 covers 14 residues. Germline V gene data show CDR1 as MDHEN and CDR2 as SYDVKM. CDR3 amino acids: CASTPAHSSYEQYF. Written as DNA, the CDR3 is TGTGCCAGCACCCCAGCCCATAGCTCCTACGAGCAGTACTTC.

This chain connects TRBV19 to TRBJ2-6, with D perhaps matching TRBD2 (5 bases). CDR3 length: 16 residues. Germline CDR1 reads LNHDA; CDR2 reads SQIVND (reference sequence). Trimming shortened V by 5 bases and J by 0 bases, and 11 bases separated the two germline ends. For the CDR3, the DNA is TGTGCCAGTAGTCCCGGAGGAGTCTCTGGGGCCAACGTCCTGACTTTC. Its protein product is CASSPGGVSGANVLTF.

This chain uses TRBV7-2 with TRBJ1-1; no clear D gene. The CDR3 loop spans 16 amino acids. Germline lookup yields CDR1 SGHTA and CDR2 FQGNSA. V was shortened by 1 base and J by 5 bases, with 17 bases between the two germline ends. As DNA, the CDR3 is TGTGCCAGCAGCTTAGTGGCCACACGGCTTGGGACTGAAGCTTTCTTT. Protein product: CASSLVATRLGTEAFF.

The rearrangement links TRBV27 to TRBJ2-1, with TRBD2 matching over 7 bases. V was clipped by 6 bases and J by 9 bases; unmatched bases: 11. Germline CDR1 reads MNHEY; CDR2 reads SMNVEV (reference sequence). The CDR3 is 14 amino acids. The CDR3 loop reads CASRPGGIRPEQFF. The DNA of the CDR3 is TGTGCCAGCAGGCCGGGGGGAATCCGGCCTGAGCAGTTCTTC.

CDR3 amino acids: CASSTPPWTAYGYTF. Written as DNA, the CDR3 is TGTGCCAGCAGCACCCCCCCCTGGACAGCCTATGGCTACACCTTC. The chain carries TRBV7-8 and TRBJ1-2, with a tentative D call TRBD1 (6 bases). V was trimmed by 5 bases and J by 4 bases, leaving 17 bases between them. Germline values: CDR1 SGHVS, CDR2 FQNEAQ. This CDR3 is built from 15 residues.

V and J are TRBV27 and TRBJ2-7; 9 bases line up with TRBD1. Trimming removed 4 bases from V and 4 bases from J; junction bases left unmatched: 5. This CDR3 comprises 14 residues. Germline CDR1 MNHEY, CDR2 SMNVEV (reference sequence). DNA for the CDR3: TGTGCCAGCAGTTGGGGACAGGGTAGTTACGAGCAGTACTTC. Amino acid sequence: CASSWGQGSYEQYF.

The chain recombines TRBV6-6 with TRBJ2-1; weak D call: TRBD1 (5 bases). The germline V gene has CDR1 MNHNY and CDR2 SVGAGI (reference sequence). This CDR3 contains 13 residues. Trimming removed 6 bases at V and 6 bases at J, with 12 bases between. The CDR3 nucleotides read TGTGCCAGCAGCGGACACGTTCTCAATGAGCAGTTCTTC. Amino acids: CASSGHVLNEQFF.

This clone was seen just once. The chain employs TRBV10-3 and TRBJ1-1, with D possibly matching TRBD1 (6 bases). From germline, CDR1 is ENHRY and CDR2 SYGVKD. Deletions cut 10 bases from V and 2 bases from J, with 17 bases between. The CDR3 runs to 14 residues. The CDR3 is CASTHFRGNTEAFF. The CDR3 DNA reads as TGTGCCAGCACACACTTCAGGGGTAACACTGAAGCTTTCTTT.

This rearrangement joins TRBV25-1 to TRBJ2-2; 7 positions match TRBD1. The CDR3 is 14 residues long. Germline V gives CDR1 MGHDK, CDR2 SYGVNS. Unmatched junction bases numbered 5, after V lost 6 bases and J lost 4 bases. The CDR3 loop reads CASRLRDSTGELFF. The DNA for the CDR3 is TGTGCCAGCAGACTCCGGGACAGCACCGGGGAGCTGTTTTTT.